A single sample gave rise to the 30 T cell receptor beta chains below, sequenced in a study of blood T cells in healthy people across ages. The use of a sample-barcoded 5' primer and a J-beta primer mix characterized a second PCR of roughly 6 to 11 cycles. A single record per CDR3 protein comes from TCRdb applying MiXCR to the 5' RACE reads. Found here are nearly 1 million distinct CDR3 sequences, roughly half of them singletons; the top ten hold 20% to 25%. The sample taken for sequencing was blood. These receptors came from a woman aged 55 to 70 in good health.

This CDR3 reads CASSFRLAANTGELFF. The CDR3 DNA follows: TGTGCCAGCAGTTTCAGGCTAGCGGCGAACACCGGGGAGCTGTTTTTT. The chain recombines TRBV27 with TRBJ2-2, with 7 bases fitting TRBD2. Germline V gene lookup returns CDR1 MNHEY and CDR2 SMNVEV (reference sequence). The CDR3 covers 16 residues. Trimming cost V 3 bases and J 0 bases; bases outside gene matches: 4.

Only a few counts were recorded for this clonotype. CDR3 nucleotides: TGTGCCAGCAGTTTAAGGGTTTCCAACTATGGCTACACCTTC. Residues: CASSLRVSNYGYTF. The chain links TRBV12-3 or TRBV12-4 to TRBJ1-2; no clear D. The V gene lost 2 bases and the J gene lost 2 bases, with 9 bases spanning the gap. This CDR3 has 14 residues.

This chain connects TRBV5-4 to TRBJ2-7; D is tentatively TRBD1 or TRBD2 (5 bases each). This CDR3 spans 15 amino acids. Trimming shortened V by 4 bases and J by 1 base, and 15 bases separated the two germline ends. Germline loops: CDR1 SGHNT, CDR2 YYREEE (reference sequence). The DNA of the CDR3 is TGTGCCAGCAGCGGGGACCGGGACGCTTCCTACGAGCAGTACTTC. Amino acids: CASSGDRDASYEQYF.

This clonotype was seen a handful of times. The chain is built from TRBV29-1 and TRBJ1-1; D gene uncertain. Per germline, CDR1 SQVTM and CDR2 ANQGSEA. The CDR3 has 9 residues. With 4 bases removed from V and 6 bases from J, the gap between germline ends came to 3 bases. The CDR3 coding sequence is TGCAGCGTTGTCCCTGAAGCTTTCTTT. Residues: CSVVPEAFF. Based on the CDR3 plus reference TRBV29-1 and TRBJ1-1, the full variable domain is SAVISQKPSRDICQRGTSLTIQCQVDSQVTMMFWYRQQPGQSLTLIATANQGSEATYESGFVIDKFPISRPNLTFSTLTVSNMSPEDSSIYLCSVVPEAFFGQGTRLTVV.

This clonotype turned up a few times. The rearrangement links TRBV16 to TRBJ1-6; tentatively, D is TRBD1 (5 bases). V was cut by 4 bases and J by 7 bases, with 17 bases left in between. The length of the CDR3 is 16 residues. Germline CDR1 KGHSY, CDR2 FQNENV. As DNA, the CDR3 is TGTGCCAGCAGCCTTCGGGACTGGGTGGAGAATTCACCCCTCCACTTT. It is translated as CASSLRDWVENSPLHF.

The rearrangement uses TRBV4-2 and TRBJ2-3; D call uncertain. Germline V gene sequence: CDR1 LGHNA, CDR2 YNFKEQ. There are 15 residues in the CDR3. The V end was cut by 1 base, the J end by 4 bases, with 12 bases between. The CDR3 reads CASSQGAAPSDTQYF. For the CDR3, the DNA is TGTGCCAGCAGCCAAGGGGCAGCTCCTTCAGATACGCAGTATTTT.

V usage is TRBV6-2 or TRBV6-3 and J usage is TRBJ1-5, with TRBD1 as a possible D gene (5 bases). The CDR3 length is 14 residues. V was trimmed by 7 bases and J by 2 bases, leaving 12 bases between them. Germline lookup yields CDR1 MNHEY and CDR2 SVGEGT. The CDR3 spells CASTPGLGNQPQHF. CDR3 in DNA: TGTGCCAGCACCCCAGGGTTAGGCAATCAGCCCCAGCATTTT.

The gene calls are TRBV5-4 and TRBJ2-7; 8 nucleotides line up with TRBD2. Trimming removed 4 bases from V and 0 bases from J; junction bases left unmatched: 6. The CDR3 runs to 15 residues. The germline V gene encodes CDR1 SGHNT and CDR2 YYREEE (reference sequence). This chain's CDR3 is CASSVTSGASYEQYF. In DNA, the CDR3 is TGTGCCAGCAGCGTCACTAGCGGAGCCTCCTACGAGCAGTACTTC.

The gene calls are TRBV12-3 or TRBV12-4 and TRBJ2-6; no firm D call. Deletions cut 1 base from V and 0 bases from J, with 13 bases between. This CDR3 spans 18 amino acids. The CDR3 reads CASSLVVYLNSGANVLTF. The CDR3 DNA reads TGTGCCAGCAGTTTAGTAGTATACCTTAACTCTGGGGCCAACGTCCTGACTTTC.

The genes are TRBV15 and TRBJ2-4; D may correspond to TRBD1 or TRBD2 (5 bases each). This CDR3 comprises 16 residues. From germline, CDR1 is LNHNV and CDR2 YYDKDF (reference sequence). The ends were cut back, 2 bases at V and 6 bases at J, with 17 bases in the middle. The CDR3 loop is CATSRSRDSGLNIQYF. CDR3 coding DNA: TGTGCCACCAGCAGATCTCGGGATTCGGGGCTAAACATTCAGTACTTC.

This clonotype was counted between two and nine times. This chain links TRBV5-1 with TRBJ2-7, with D unclear. The CDR3 extends over 15 amino acids. CDR1 and CDR2 (germline): SGHRS, YFSETQ. Trimming stripped 0 bases from V and 0 bases from J, with 10 bases between. The CDR3 coding sequence is TGCGCCAGCAGCTTGGTTCCCATCTACTCCTACGAGCAGTACTTC. Its translation is CASSLVPIYSYEQYF.

The chain combines TRBV28 with TRBJ2-3; D is perhaps TRBD2 (6 bases). CDR3 length: 16 residues. Germline CDR1 is MDHEN and CDR2 is SYDVKM. The V and J ends lost 1 base and 3 bases respectively, with 14 bases between them. CDR3 amino acids: CASSLFTGAKTDTQYF. The CDR3 nucleotides read TGTGCCAGCAGTTTATTTACGGGAGCGAAGACAGATACGCAGTATTTT.

This sequence joins TRBV7-6 and TRBJ2-5; 7 bases are shared with TRBD1. CDR1 SGHVS and CDR2 FNYEAQ come from the germline V gene. There are 15 residues in the CDR3. V trimming: 1 base; J trimming: 3 bases; junction bases outside the gene matches: 5. The CDR3 spells CASSLVGTAKETQYF. For the CDR3, the DNA is TGTGCCAGCAGCTTAGTTGGGACAGCTAAAGAGACCCAGTACTTC.

This clonotype is a singleton in its sample. A much more abundant neighbour one base away suggests this may be a read error. This sequence joins TRBV12-3 or TRBV12-4 and TRBJ2-7; 9 bases agree with TRBD2. Trimming removed 3 bases from V and 3 bases from J; junction bases left unmatched: 3. The CDR3 runs 14 residues. CDR3 region: CASSFASGVYEQYF. In nucleotides, the CDR3 is TGTGCCAGCAGTTTTGCTAGCGGGGTCTACGAGCAGTACTTC.

The rearrangement links TRBV29-1 to TRBJ2-3; D might be TRBD1 (7 bases). This CDR3 has 14 residues. Germline CDR1 is SQVTM and CDR2 is ANQGSEA. The V end lost 5 bases, the J end lost 1 base, and 13 bases lay between the germline ends. The CDR3 nucleotides are TGCAGCGTTCGGACAGGAGGGGGCACAGATACGCAGTATTTT. Protein: CSVRTGGGTDTQYF.

V gene TRBV4-1 combines with J gene TRBJ2-2; a possible D gene is TRBD2 (6 bases). The CDR3 covers 15 residues. CDR1 and CDR2 from the germline V gene are MGHRA and YSYEKL. Trimming left V 3 bases short and J 7 bases short, with 15 bases between. DNA of the CDR3: TGCGCCAGCAGCCAGGCGGGCCAGGGACTCGGGGAGCTGTTTTTT. It translates to CASSQAGQGLGELFF.

This clonotype appeared a single time. The rearrangement joins TRBV3-1 to TRBJ1-6; D ambiguous. The CDR3 is 14 residues long. Germline values: CDR1 LGHDT, CDR2 YNNKEL (reference sequence). Trimming removed 0 bases from V and 9 bases from J, with 9 bases in between. Here the CDR3 reads CASSQDYAGSPLHF. CDR3 in DNA: TGTGCCAGCAGCCAAGATTATGCGGGTTCACCCCTCCACTTT. The full variable domain, rest sourced from reference TRBV3-1 and TRBJ1-6, is DTAVSQTPKYLVTQMGNDKSIKCEQNLGHDTMYWYKQDSKKFLKIMFSYNNKELIINETVPNRFSPKSPDKAHLNLHINSLELGDSAVYFCASSQDYAGSPLHFGNGTRLTVT.

This clonotype was seen more than once but under ten times. This chain joins TRBV5-5 and TRBJ2-7, with TRBD2 identical over 7 bases. After removal of 4 bases from V and 1 base from J, the junction contained 8 bases not matched to a gene. Germline lookup yields CDR1 SGHKS and CDR2 YYEKEE (reference sequence). The CDR3 totals 15 residues. The CDR3: CASSPRTSASYEQYF. The CDR3 coding sequence is TGTGCCAGCAGCCCCCGCACTAGCGCATCCTACGAGCAGTACTTC.

With respect to this clonotype: Without the conserved terminal phenylalanine or tryptophan, this CDR3 likely stems from a read error. The chain carries TRBV4-3 and TRBJ2-3, with a tentative D call TRBD2 (5 bases). The length of the CDR3 is 16 residues. From germline, CDR1 is LGHNA and CDR2 YSLEER. V was pared by 1 base and J by 2 bases, with 13 bases between. The CDR3 coding sequence is TGCGCCAGCAGCCAAGGGTTGGGGAGTTCCACAGATACGCAGTATCTT. Its translation is CASSQGLGSSTDTQYL.

The chain links TRBV29-1 to TRBJ2-5, with TRBD2 matching 8 bases. Trimming took 6 bases from V and 5 from J; bases not matched to a gene: 14. There are 15 residues in the CDR3. CDR1 and CDR2 from the germline V gene are SQVTM and ANQGSEA. CDR3 coding DNA: TGCAGCGTCCCCCCGGGGCTAGCGGGTCGTGAGACCCAGTACTTC. Protein product: CSVPPGLAGRETQYF.

The table lists this clonotype with a few counts. The rearrangement links TRBV4-1 to TRBJ1-5; maybe TRBD1 (6 bases). The V and J ends lost 2 bases and 2 bases respectively, with 16 bases between them. Per germline, CDR1 MGHRA and CDR2 YSYEKL. This CDR3 has 17 amino acids. CDR3 region: CASSQIPQGGGNQPQHF. CDR3 DNA: TGCGCCAGCAGCCAAATCCCACAGGGTGGAGGCAATCAGCCCCAGCATTTT.

The chain joins TRBV6-5 to TRBJ2-7; D gene uncertain. This CDR3 comprises 14 residues. V was pared by 2 bases and J by 10 bases, with 18 bases between. In germline, CDR1 is MNHEY, CDR2 SVGAGI. CDR3 DNA sequence: TGTGCCAGCAGTTACAAGAACGGGCCAAGCACCCAGTACTTC. It translates to CASSYKNGPSTQYF.

A few counts support this clonotype. The rearrangement links TRBV9 to TRBJ1-4; 7 bases fit TRBD1. The CDR3 totals 15 residues. Germline lookup yields CDR1 SGDLS and CDR2 YYNGEE. With 0 bases clipped from V and 5 bases from J, the junction kept 4 bases outside the gene matches. CDR3: CASSVAGTENEKLFF. The DNA for the CDR3 is TGTGCCAGCAGCGTAGCAGGGACAGAAAATGAAAAACTGTTTTTT.

The chain recombines TRBV7-2 with TRBJ2-5, with 9 nucleotides matching TRBD2. Germline-derived CDR1 and CDR2 are SGHTA and FQGNSA. The CDR3 is made up of 16 amino acids. J gave up 0 bases and V 5 bases, and 7 bases lay outside the gene matches. CDR3 region: CASSPRLAGYQETQYF. The DNA of the CDR3 is TGTGCCAGCAGCCCCCGTCTAGCGGGGTACCAAGAGACCCAGTACTTC.

The chain has TRBV6-5 and TRBJ1-6; D is unresolved. Germline loops: CDR1 MNHEY, CDR2 SVGAGI. V gave up 2 bases and J gave up 7 bases, with 21 bases separating them. This CDR3 is built from 18 residues. The CDR3 loop is CASSYLGPGKGGNSPLHF. The CDR3, as DNA: TGTGCCAGCAGTTACCTCGGGCCAGGAAAGGGAGGCAATTCACCCCTCCACTTT.

This clonotype was observed a few times. This rearrangement joins TRBV5-6 to TRBJ1-6; D perhaps matches TRBD1 (6 bases). Trimming shortened V by 4 bases and J by 5 bases, and 16 bases separated the two germline ends. This CDR3 region has 16 residues. Germline CDR1 is SGHDT and CDR2 is YYEEEE. CDR3 sequence reads: CASSPRRQENNSPLHF. The CDR3 DNA sequence: TGTGCCAGCAGCCCCCGCCGACAGGAGAATAATTCACCCCTCCACTTT.

This rearrangement joins TRBV4-1 to TRBJ2-1; D gene unclear. Germline CDR1 MGHRA, CDR2 YSYEKL. Deletions cut 8 bases from V and 7 bases from J, with 15 bases between. The CDR3 runs 13 residues. CDR3 in amino acids: CASGNNYFNEQFF. As DNA, the CDR3 is TGCGCCAGCGGGAACAACTATTTTAATGAGCAGTTCTTC.

The chain carries TRBV14 and TRBJ2-5; possibly TRBD2 for D (6 bases). Germline V gene sequence: CDR1 SGHDN, CDR2 FVKESK. The CDR3 has 15 residues. Trimming removed 6 bases from V and 11 bases from J, with 25 bases in between. This CDR3 is CASRLGTSSYNGQYF. The CDR3 DNA reads as TGTGCCAGCAGACTAGGGACTTCTTCTTACAATGGGCAGTACTTC.

This clonotype has just a few counts. The gene calls are TRBV5-1 and TRBJ1-4; unclear D gene. Germline CDR1 reads SGHRS; CDR2 reads YFSETQ. V lost 0 bases to trimming and J lost 6 bases, with 9 bases between them. This CDR3 has 14 residues. In DNA form, the CDR3 reads TGCGCCAGCAGCTTGGGACCCACGGATGAAAAACTGTTTTTT. Its translation is CASSLGPTDEKLFF.

The chain links TRBV27 to TRBJ1-4; 11 bases map to TRBD1. Germline V gives CDR1 MNHEY, CDR2 SMNVEV (reference sequence). The ends lost 1 base at V and 8 bases at J; junction bases unmatched: 9. CDR3 size: 17 residues. CDR3 protein: CASSLWGTGGAGEKLFF. The DNA for the CDR3 is TGTGCCAGCAGTTTATGGGGGACAGGGGGGGCCGGAGAAAAACTGTTTTTT.